The 23 T cell receptor beta chains below come from one sample, sequenced in a study of blood T cell repertoires in COVID-19. Assay: immunoSEQ multiplex PCR; the TCRdb copy retains only in-frame clones and omits some. Counted here are about 45,000 clones, approximately 86% occurring once; the ten biggest clones make up roughly 21%. Sequencing was performed on peripheral blood. The receptors were gathered from a woman over 75 in a cohort sampled during active or convalescent COVID-19.

The chain uses TRBV5-1 and TRBJ2-5, with a weak D call TRBD2 (5 bases). Trimming took 0 bases from V and 2 from J, leaving 14 bases between them. Germline CDR1 and CDR2: SGHRS and YFSETQ. The CDR3 is made up of 16 amino acids. The CDR3 is CASSLDGGGGQETQYF. The CDR3 bases are TGCGCCAGCAGCTTGGACGGCGGAGGCGGGCAAGAGACCCAGTACTTC. Looking up the rest from reference TRBV5-1 and TRBJ2-5 gives the full variable domain: KAGVTQTPRYLIKTRGQQVTLSCSPISGHRSVSWYQQTPGQGLQFLFEYFSETQRNKGNFPGRFSGRQFSNSRSEMNVSTLELGDSALYLCASSLDGGGGQETQYFGPGTRLLVL.

The chain combines TRBV25-1 with TRBJ1-1; 8 nucleotides line up with TRBD1. V dropped 7 bases and J dropped 1; count of bases not matched to a gene: 2. Germline lookup yields CDR1 MGHDK and CDR2 SYGVNS. The CDR3 length is 13 residues. CDR3 sequence reads: CASKDRENTEAFF. For the CDR3, the DNA is TGTGCCAGCAAGGACAGGGAGAACACTGAAGCTTTCTTT.

The J gene is TRBJ2-5, the V gene TRBV5-6; D is unclear. The CDR3 is made up of 14 amino acids. The ends were cut back, 0 bases at V and 5 bases at J, with 11 bases in the middle. Germline V gene sequence: CDR1 SGHDT, CDR2 YYEEEE. CDR3 region: CASSLGPLGETQYF. The CDR3 DNA follows: TGTGCCAGCAGCTTGGGGCCCCTCGGGGAGACCCAGTACTTC.

The chain has TRBV6-5 and TRBJ2-1; the match to TRBD2 covers 7 bases. The CDR3 sequence is 15 residues long. CDR1 is MNHEY and CDR2 is SVGAGI in the germline V gene. Trimming removed 2 bases from V and 2 bases from J; junction bases left unmatched: 3. CDR3 sequence reads: CASSYTGGPYNEQFF. In DNA, the CDR3 is TGTGCCAGCAGTTACACGGGGGGACCCTACAATGAGCAGTTCTTC.

CDR3 sequence (DNA): TGTGCCAGCAGCGCCGGACAGGGGACGGAGACCCAGTACTTC. Its protein is CASSAGQGTETQYF. The chain recombines TRBV5-6 with TRBJ2-5; 9 positions match TRBD1. The CDR3 is made up of 14 amino acids. The ends lost 4 bases at V and 5 bases at J; junction bases unmatched: 6. Looked up from germline, CDR1 is SGHDT and CDR2 is YYEEEE.

The rearrangement uses TRBV19 and TRBJ2-3; TRBD2 agrees at 8 bases. The CDR3 runs 14 residues. V was clipped by 5 bases and J by 6 bases; unmatched bases: 7. The germline CDR1 and CDR2 sequences are LNHDA and SQIVND (reference sequence). The CDR3 region is CASSPRGGRDTQYF. CDR3 DNA sequence: TGTGCCAGTAGTCCCCGGGGGGGCCGTGATACGCAGTATTTT.

CDR3 residues: CASSIGTGGSYEQYF. The DNA for the CDR3 is TGTGCCAGTAGTATAGGCACAGGGGGTTCCTACGAGCAGTACTTC. The V gene is TRBV19, the J gene TRBJ2-7, with 8 bases matching TRBD1. CDR3 length equals 15 residues. The germline V gene has CDR1 LNHDA and CDR2 SQIVND (reference sequence). V shed 1 base, J shed 1 base, and the junction held 3 bases outside the gene matches.

V and J are TRBV10-2 and TRBJ1-1; 9 nucleotides agree with TRBD1. CDR1 WSHSY and CDR2 SAAADI come from the germline V gene. V gave up 5 bases and J gave up 4 bases; unmatched junction bases: 8. CDR3 length: 15 amino acids. The CDR3 spells CASSKQGARVTEAFF. The CDR3 coding sequence is TGCGCCAGCAGTAAACAGGGGGCGCGTGTCACTGAAGCTTTCTTT.

CDR3 residues: CAWSRRLNEKLFF. The CDR3 bases are TGTGCCTGGAGTCGAAGACTTAATGAAAAACTGTTTTTT. The chain uses TRBV30 and TRBJ1-4; D remains unclear. This CDR3 is 13 amino acids long. The germline V gene has CDR1 GTSNPN and CDR2 SVGIG (reference sequence). Deletions cut 2 bases from V and 4 bases from J, with 8 bases between.

This clone was seen a handful of times. V usage is TRBV19 and J usage is TRBJ2-1; possible D gene TRBD2, 5 bases. Germline assignment: CDR1 LNHDA and CDR2 SQIVND (reference sequence). Trimming shortened V by 1 base and J by 1 base, and 14 bases separated the two germline ends. This CDR3 has 17 amino acids. DNA for the CDR3: TGTGCCAGTAGTATAGGGTTAGCGAGTCCTTCCTACAATGAGCAGTTCTTC. The encoded protein is CASSIGLASPSYNEQFF.

This rearrangement joins TRBV19 to TRBJ2-5; 7 nucleotides match TRBD1. V lost 6 bases and J lost 2; bases outside the gene matches: 6. CDR1 LNHDA and CDR2 SQIVND come from the germline V gene (reference sequence). The CDR3 covers 14 residues. CDR3 DNA sequence: TGTGCCAGTAGCGTAGTCAGGGGGCAAGAGACCCAGTACTTC. It is translated as CASSVVRGQETQYF.

V usage is TRBV5-8 and J usage is TRBJ2-3; D unclear. There are 15 residues in the CDR3. Germline V gene lookup returns CDR1 SGHTS and CDR2 YDEGEE. Deletions cut 0 bases from V and 0 bases from J, with 8 bases between. CDR3 in amino acids: CASSLGAASTDTQYF. The CDR3 coding sequence is TGTGCCAGCAGCTTGGGGGCCGCAAGCACAGATACGCAGTATTTT.

The rearrangement links TRBV2 to TRBJ2-3; possibly TRBD1 for D (5 bases). This CDR3 comprises 13 residues. CDR1 is SNHLY, CDR2 FYNNEI, per germline. Between the trimmed V and J ends, which lost 4 bases and 4 bases, there was a span of 9 bases. The CDR3 region has the DNA TGTGCCAGCAGTGGTCAGGGCCCAGATACGCAGTATTTT. It yields the protein CASSGQGPDTQYF.

This clone was counted once. The V call is TRBV7-2, the J call TRBJ2-1; a weak D match, TRBD2 (6 bases). V was clipped by 2 bases and J by 8 bases, with 16 bases between them. The V gene's germline CDR1 is SGHTA and CDR2 FQGNSA. This CDR3 contains 15 residues. The CDR3 DNA sequence: TGTGCCAGCAGCTTATCGGGGGAGCAGGTAGATGAGCAGTTCTTC. Translating gives CASSLSGEQVDEQFF.

The V and J genes are TRBV19 and TRBJ2-1; the match to TRBD2 covers 10 bases. From germline, CDR1 is LNHDA and CDR2 SQIVND (reference sequence). J lost 7 bases, V lost 8 bases, and 20 bases had no gene match. The CDR3 has 18 residues. The CDR3 DNA follows: TGTGCCAGTGATAAAACCGGGGCTAGCGGGAGTTTGTTGAATGAGCAGTTCTTC. It codes for CASDKTGASGSLLNEQFF.

V is TRBV10-1 and J is TRBJ2-5, with 10 positions matching TRBD2. CDR3 length equals 14 residues. Germline CDR1 WNHNN, CDR2 SYGVQD (reference sequence). J gave up 7 bases and V 4 bases, and 6 bases lay outside the gene matches. This chain's CDR3 is CASSGSSGGGTQYF. In DNA, the CDR3 is TGCGCCAGCAGTGGCTCTAGCGGGGGCGGGACCCAGTACTTC.

J is TRBJ2-3 and V is TRBV10-3, with D possibly being TRBD1 (6 bases). The length of the CDR3 is 18 residues. The germline V gene encodes CDR1 ENHRY and CDR2 SYGVKD. Trimming removed 2 bases at V and 3 bases at J, with 21 bases between. This chain's CDR3 is CAISETRPSQGRTDTQYF. The CDR3, as DNA: TGTGCCATCAGTGAGACCCGCCCTTCACAGGGAAGAACAGATACGCAGTATTTT.

A note on this clone: The germline gene is not matched at one end of the junction; a read error may be the cause. The chain combines TRBV7-7 with TRBJ2-5, with 12 bases lining up with TRBD2. The CDR3 sequence is 18 residues long. The germline CDR1 and CDR2 sequences are SSHAT and FNYEAQ (reference sequence). In nucleotides, the CDR3 is TGTGCTAGCAGCCCAGGGTTGCTAGCGGGAGGGCTCGGAGAGACCCAGTACTTC. It yields the protein CASSPGLLAGGLGETQYF. The whole variable domain, remainder taken from reference TRBV7-7 and TRBJ2-5, is GAGVSQSPRYKVTKRGQDVTLRCDPISSHATLYWYQQALGQGPEFLTYFNYEAQPDKSGLPSDRFSAERPEGSISTLTIQRTEQRDSAMYRCASSPGLLAGGLGETQYFGPGTRLLVL.

V usage is TRBV5-4 and J usage is TRBJ1-2, with 10 bases identical to TRBD1. Germline V gene lookup returns CDR1 SGHNT and CDR2 YYREEE (reference sequence). This CDR3 region has 15 residues. The trim removed 3 bases at V and 3 bases at J, leaving 5 bases unmatched. The CDR3 protein is CASSSRTGGDYGYTF. CDR3 sequence (DNA): TGTGCCAGCAGCTCAAGGACAGGGGGGGACTATGGCTACACCTTC.

The chain uses TRBV11-3 and TRBJ2-3, with TRBD2 as a possible D gene (6 bases). The CDR3 is made up of 18 amino acids. The V gene lost 7 bases and the J gene lost 1 base, with 24 bases spanning the gap. From germline, CDR1 is SGHNT and CDR2 YENEEA. CDR3 protein: CASMRRRARASGTDTQYF. In nucleotides, the CDR3 is TGTGCCAGCATGCGTAGGAGGGCCAGAGCAAGCGGCACAGATACGCAGTATTTT.

The chain uses TRBV10-3 and TRBJ1-1, with 11 bases lining up with TRBD1. CDR1 and CDR2 (germline): ENHRY, SYGVKD. The CDR3 runs 15 residues. J was trimmed by 0 bases and V by 6 bases; bases with no gene match: 3. The DNA of the CDR3 is TGTGCCATCAGCCGGACAGGGGGCATGAACACTGAAGCTTTCTTT. This sequence encodes CAISRTGGMNTEAFF.

The chain employs TRBV6-6 and TRBJ2-7; D possibly corresponds to TRBD2 (5 bases). V gave up 6 bases and J gave up 2 bases, with 5 bases separating them. This CDR3 has 11 residues. Germline lookup yields CDR1 MNHNY and CDR2 SVGAGI (reference sequence). CDR3 coding DNA: TGTGCCAGCAGGACTACCTACGAGCAGTACTTC. This sequence encodes CASRTTYEQYF.

A few counts support this clone. This chain connects TRBV11-2 to TRBJ1-6; D unresolved. The CDR3 contains 12 residues. The germline V gene has CDR1 SGHAT and CDR2 FQNNGV. Trimming left V 1 base short and J 10 bases short, with 5 bases between. Here the CDR3 DNA reads TGTGCCAGCAGCTTAGGTCAGTCACCCCTCCACTTT. As protein: CASSLGQSPLHF.